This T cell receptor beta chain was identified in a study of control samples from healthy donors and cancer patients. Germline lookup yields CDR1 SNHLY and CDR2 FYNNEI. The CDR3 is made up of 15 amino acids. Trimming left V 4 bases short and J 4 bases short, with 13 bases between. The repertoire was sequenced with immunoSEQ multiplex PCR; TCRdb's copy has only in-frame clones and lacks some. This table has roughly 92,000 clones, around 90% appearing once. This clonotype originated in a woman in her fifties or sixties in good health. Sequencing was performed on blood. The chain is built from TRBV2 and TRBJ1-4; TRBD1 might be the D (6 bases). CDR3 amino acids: CASSVQGNVNEKLFF. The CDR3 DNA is TGTGCCAGCAGTGTACAGGGTAATGTTAATGAAAAACTGTTTTTT.